The sequence of this T cell receptor (beta chain) was determined in a study of blood T cell repertoires in COVID-19. Germline V gene sequence: CDR1 SEHNR, CDR2 FQNEAQ (reference sequence). This CDR3 is 15 amino acids long. V shed 7 bases, J shed 9 bases, and the junction held 12 bases outside the gene matches. Assay used: immunoSEQ multiplex PCR; TCRdb lists only in-frame clones, some missing. The data contain some 350,000 clones, over 75% of them singletons. The TCR comes from a woman under 40 who had recovered from COVID-19. Material for sequencing was PBMCs or T cells enriched from blood (not recorded which). The genes are TRBV7-9 and TRBJ2-1, with TRBD2 identical over 10 bases. CDR3 protein: CASTLGSGGALEQFF. The CDR3 DNA reads as TGTGCCAGCACCCTCGGGAGCGGGGGGGCCCTTGAGCAGTTCTTC.